The sequence of this T cell receptor (beta chain) was determined in a study of regulatory T cells in long-lasting Graves disease. This sample's time point: newly diagnosed GD, antithyroid drugs for less than 3 months. Construction of the TCR library relied on RNA isolated from PBMCs. The CDR3 is 15 residues long. With 3 bases removed from V and 2 bases from J, the gap between germline ends came to 14 bases. The germline V gene has CDR1 SGDLS and CDR2 YYNGEE. Through Arm-PCR of CDR3 regions and iRepertoire HTBI primers, TCR beta libraries were built. In TCRdb, the multiplex PCR reads were re-called with MiXCR into one record per CDR3 protein. The sample lists about 520,000 distinct CDR3 sequences, around 11% occurring once. These data also formed part of another study, on T cells in Graves' hyperthyroidism and ophthalmopathy. That study reports: The patients, who ranged from 18 to 65 in age, presented with newly diagnosed hyperthyroidism lasting under 2 months.

The TCR sequence derives from a woman in her twenties or thirties with Graves disease. The sequencing used peripheral blood mononuclear cells (PBMCs), collected at new diagnosis, from a patient treated with antithyroid drugs. The chain links TRBV9 to TRBJ1-2; D not certain. DNA of the CDR3: TGTGCCAGCAGCGCCGAAACCGGACCGAACTATGGCTACACCTTC. This codes for CASSAETGPNYGYTF.